This entry features one T cell receptor beta chain sequence. At one end, the junction sequence differs from germline, possibly due to a read error. The PCR contained 60 Vbeta and 13 Jbeta primers. Assay used: immunoSEQ multiplex PCR; TCRdb lists only in-frame clones, some missing. Here the sample spans about 170,000 clones, about four fifths being singletons. This specimen belongs to a study of cytomegalovirus exposure and HLA in healthy donors. Per germline, CDR1 MNHEY and CDR2 SVGAGI. The CDR3 has 13 residues. This clonotype was obtained from a male donor in good health and CMV-seronegative. The chain carries TRBV6-5 and TRBJ1-2; D ambiguous. Sequencing input: PBMCs. CDR3 in DNA: TGTGCCAGCAGTTACGTGGGAGGCTATGGCTACCCCTTC. This encodes CASSYVGGYGYPF.